This T cell receptor (beta chain) was captured by sequencing in a study of OX40 agonist ivuxolimab in advanced cancers. On the study more broadly: Enrollees could have had prior anti-PD-1, anti-PD-L1 or anti-CTLA-4 therapy, which more than 30% had received. Three partial responders included one hepatocellular carcinoma patient and two cutaneous melanoma patients.

A word on this clone: Its antigen is still unknown.

Study-level points and caveats: Nonresponders, in some cases, also had low normalized T-cell clonal expansion.

Libraries were prepared by immunoSEQ multiplex PCR; TCRdb keeps only in-frame clonotypes and omits some of them. The sample lists tens of thousands of clones; roughly 82% were seen once. This CDR3 has 15 amino acids. Germline V CDR1 and CDR2: SGDLS, YYNGEE. V shed 3 bases, J shed 7 bases, and the junction held 6 bases outside the gene matches. The sample in question was CD4+ or CD8+ T cells sorted from blood, obtained in a trial of the OX40 agonist ivuxolimab. This sequence was found in an adult with an advanced solid tumor such as melanoma, head and neck, liver or kidney cancer. The chain couples TRBV9 to TRBJ2-1; 11 nucleotides match TRBD1. DNA for the CDR3: TGTGCCAGCAGCGGCGGGACAGGGGGTATTAATGAGCAGTTCTTC. Translating gives CASSGGTGGINEQFF. The full variable domain, completed using reference TRBV9 and TRBJ2-1, is DSGVTQTPKHLITATGQRVTLRCSPRSGDLSVYWYQQSLDQGLQFLIQYYNGEERAKGNILERFSAQQFPDLHSELNLSSLELGDSALYFCASSGGTGGINEQFFGPGTRLTVL.